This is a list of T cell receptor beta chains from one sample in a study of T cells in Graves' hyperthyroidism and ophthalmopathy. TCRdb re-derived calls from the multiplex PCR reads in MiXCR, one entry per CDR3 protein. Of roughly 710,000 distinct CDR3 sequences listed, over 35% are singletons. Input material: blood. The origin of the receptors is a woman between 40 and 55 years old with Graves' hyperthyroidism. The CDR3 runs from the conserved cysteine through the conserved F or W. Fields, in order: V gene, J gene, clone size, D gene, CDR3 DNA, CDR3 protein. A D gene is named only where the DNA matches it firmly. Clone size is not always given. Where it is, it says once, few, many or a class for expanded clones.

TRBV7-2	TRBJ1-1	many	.	TGTGCCAGCAGCTCGAGGGTGAGCACTGAAGCTTTCTTT	CASSSRVSTEAFF
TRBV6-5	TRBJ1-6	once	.	TGTGCCAGCAGTCTCGGACGGGATGGGAATTCACCCCTCCACTTT	CASSLGRDGNSPLHF
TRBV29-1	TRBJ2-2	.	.	TGCGGCGTTGCAGGGAACACCGGGGAGCTGTTTTTT	CGVAGNTGELFF
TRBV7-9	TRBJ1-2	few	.	TGTGCCAGCAGCTTATGGGGTTCAGCTAACTATGGCTACACCTTC	CASSLWGSANYGYTF
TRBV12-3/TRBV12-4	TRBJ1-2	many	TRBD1	TGTGCCAGCAGACCGGGACAGGGTTCTAACTATGGCTACACCTTC	CASRPGQGSNYGYTF
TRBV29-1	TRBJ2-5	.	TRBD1	TGCAGCGTTGAACAAGGACAGGGGGTACGAGAGACCCAGTACTTC	CSVEQGQGVRETQYF
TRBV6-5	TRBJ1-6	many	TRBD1	TGTGCCAGCGGTTCCCGGGACAGGTTTTCACCCCTCCACTTT	CASGSRDRFSPLHF
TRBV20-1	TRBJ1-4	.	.	TGCAGTGCTAGGCGCCCGGCAGGGGAAAAACTGTTTTTT	CSARRPAGEKLFF
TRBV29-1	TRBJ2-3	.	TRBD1	TGCAGCGTTCCCCCTCGGACAGGTAGCACAGATACGCAGTATTTT	CSVPPRTGSTDTQYF
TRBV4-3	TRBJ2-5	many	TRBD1	TGCGCCAGCAGCGTCGGGACAGAAGAGACCCAGTACTTC	CASSVGTEETQYF
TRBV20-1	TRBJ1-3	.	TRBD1	TGCAGTGCTAGAGATAAAAAGGGCCGGGACAGAAGAATTGGAAACACCATATATTTT	CSARDKKGRDRRIGNTIYF
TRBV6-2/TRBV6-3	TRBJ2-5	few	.	TGTGCCAGCAGGACCAAGGGTGGGCAAGAGACCCAGTACTTC	CASRTKGGQETQYF
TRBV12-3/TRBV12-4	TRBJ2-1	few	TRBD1	TGTGCCAGCAGCGACGGACAGGGGCAGTTCTTC	CASSDGQGQFF
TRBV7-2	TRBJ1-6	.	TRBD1	TGTGCCATACCTGACAGGGAGAATTCACCCCTCCACTTT	CAIPDRENSPLHF
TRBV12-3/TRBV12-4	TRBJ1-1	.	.	TGTGCCAGCACCAGCCCCATACCGGGCCCCGCCTTGGTAGCTTTCTTT	CASTSPIPGPALVAFF